This T cell receptor beta chain emerged from a study of T cell changes during pregnancy in multiple sclerosis. This clone was recorded a few times. V was cut by 7 bases and J by 1 base, with 14 bases left in between. Per germline, CDR1 SNHLY and CDR2 FYNNEI. The CDR3 totals 15 residues. The assay was immunoSEQ multiplex PCR, and TCRdb's table has in-frame clones only and misses some. The sample holds tens of thousands of clones, 80% to 90% seen once. The origin of this receptor is a female donor with multiple sclerosis, enrolled in a pregnancy study. Sequences were derived from CD8+ T cells from peripheral blood mononuclear cells, sampled before pregnancy. The gene calls are TRBV2 and TRBJ1-5; weak D call: TRBD1 (6 bases). The CDR3 nucleotides are TGTGCCAGCACCGCGACAGGAGAAAGCAATCAGCCCCAGCATTTT. Amino acids: CASTATGESNQPQHF.